This entry features one TCR beta chain sequence. Next came a second PCR, run for roughly 6 to 11 cycles, which used a sample-barcoded 5' primer along with a J-beta primer mix. TCRdb ran MiXCR on the 5' RACE reads and lists one entry per CDR3 protein. This sample has about 1.5 million distinct CDR3 sequences, with roughly 43% found just once. The sample is drawn from a study of blood T cells in healthy people across ages. Sequencing used blood. This clonotype originated in a woman under 30 in good health.

The CDR3, as DNA: TGCGCCAGCAGCTCCAATCGAGGACTAGCGGGGCCCCGGTTCTTC. The encoded protein is CASSSNRGLAGPRFF. This chain links TRBV4-3 with TRBJ2-1; 12 nucleotides match TRBD2. The CDR3 consists of 15 residues. CDR1 is LGHNA, CDR2 YSLEER, per germline. V shed 5 bases and J 15 bases; nucleotides not matched to a gene: 14.